The entry below describes one T cell receptor beta chain. This entry belongs to a study of monozygotic twins with inflammatory bowel disease. Germline V CDR1 and CDR2: SGHVS, FQNEAQ. The CDR3 extends over 17 amino acids. From its re-call of the 5' RACE reads, TCRdb lists each CDR3 protein once, without DNA. The sample spans approximately 200,000 distinct CDR3 sequences; the ten largest clones claim approximately 1.6%. The specimen sequenced was blood. The chain links TRBV7-8 to TRBJ1-5. The clonotype comes from a human donor with ulcerative colitis or Crohn's disease, or a healthy co-twin of an affected twin (not recorded which). The CDR3 is CASSLESSWQGNQPQHF.